A single sample is the source of the 6 T cell receptor beta chains below, sequenced in a study of cytomegalovirus exposure and HLA in healthy donors (dated by TCRdb to about 2017). Library prep was done by the immunoSEQ multiplex PCR assay. A mixture of 60 forward primers for TCR Vbeta segments and 13 reverse primers for TCR Jbeta segments was used in the multiplex PCR. TCRdb provides this immuneACCESS table in a form limited to in-frame rearrangements. Some clones are lacking; in checked studies, under half of them reflect an unresolved V gene, and why the rest are absent is not known. The sample table holds under 200,000 clones, of which 75% to 85% were seen once. The ten largest clones take up roughly 10% of the sample. Sequencing was done on a sample of PBMCs. The receptors derive from a man aged 45-65 years in good health and CMV-seropositive.

This chain uses TRBV4-2 with TRBJ1-2; 7 bases are shared with TRBD1. CDR1 LGHNA and CDR2 YNFKEQ come from the germline V gene. This CDR3 has 16 residues. Trimming removed 0 bases from V and 5 bases from J; junction bases left unmatched: 9. CDR3 bases: TGTGCCAGCAGCCAAGACCCGGCAGGGGGTTGGTATGGCTACACCTTC. Protein product: CASSQDPAGGWYGYTF.

The chain joins TRBV6-1 to TRBJ2-7; D ambiguous. Germline V gives CDR1 MNHNS, CDR2 SASEGT. CDR3 size: 11 residues. V was trimmed by 5 bases and J by 2 bases, leaving 4 bases between them. CDR3 in amino acids: CASSSAYEQYF. In nucleotides, the CDR3 is TGTGCCAGCAGTTCCGCCTACGAGCAGTACTTC.

The CDR3 nucleotides are TGTGCCAGCAGCCACACTAGCGGGAGTGGAGATACGCAGTATTTT. Protein sequence: CASSHTSGSGDTQYF. This chain connects TRBV5-4 to TRBJ2-3, with 11 nucleotides matching TRBD2. The V gene's germline CDR1 is SGHNT and CDR2 YYREEE (reference sequence). The CDR3 spans 15 residues. The junction had 6 bases not matched to a gene; V was cut back by 4 bases and J by 5 bases.

The chain links TRBV6-5 to TRBJ2-1; D uncertain. Germline V gene sequence: CDR1 MNHEY, CDR2 SVGAGI. The CDR3 length is 13 residues. Trimming pared 6 bases from V and 0 bases from J, leaving 6 bases between. The DNA for the CDR3 is TGTGCCAGCAGCTTGAGCTCCTACAATGAGCAGTTCTTC. Translation gives CASSLSSYNEQFF.

In this sample, this clone turned up once. The V and J genes are TRBV9 and TRBJ2-7, with 8 bases fitting TRBD2. The V gene's germline CDR1 is SGDLS and CDR2 YYNGEE. The CDR3 totals 14 residues. V trimming: 4 bases; J trimming: 0 bases; junction bases outside the gene matches: 3. The CDR3 loop reads CASSTGGDSYEQYF. The CDR3 DNA reads TGTGCCAGCAGCACCGGGGGGGACTCCTACGAGCAGTACTTC. Filled out from reference TRBV9 and TRBJ2-7, the complete variable domain reads DSGVTQTPKHLITATGQRVTLRCSPRSGDLSVYWYQQSLDQGLQFLIQYYNGEERAKGNILERFSAQQFPDLHSELNLSSLELGDSALYFCASSTGGDSYEQYFGPGTRLTVT.

V usage is TRBV29-1 and J usage is TRBJ1-1, with 7 bases lining up with TRBD1. V lost 4 bases to trimming and J lost 4 bases; unmatched junction nucleotides: 12. The CDR3 extends over 15 amino acids. Germline V CDR1 and CDR2: SQVTM, ANQGSEA. The CDR3 is CSVGEDDRVGTEAFF. DNA for the CDR3: TGCAGCGTTGGAGAGGATGACAGGGTGGGCACTGAAGCTTTCTTT.